The 16 T cell receptor beta chains reported below all come from one sample, sequenced in a study of blood T cell repertoires in COVID-19. Only in-frame clones appear in the TCRdb table, and some are missing; sequencing was by immunoSEQ multiplex PCR. Among fewer than 250,000 clones listed, around 80% were seen once. The sample comprised peripheral blood. The receptors come from a man aged 50-59 years with active or convalescent COVID-19.

This chain uses TRBV2 with TRBJ1-1; 7 bases agree with TRBD1. The germline V gene has CDR1 SNHLY and CDR2 FYNNEI. The CDR3 runs 14 residues. Trimming took 7 bases from V and 0 from J; bases not matched to a gene: 5. CDR3 DNA: TGTGCCAGCATTCCGGGACAGATGAACACTGAAGCTTTCTTT. Encoded protein: CASIPGQMNTEAFF.

V usage is TRBV29-1 and J usage is TRBJ1-1, with a weak D call TRBD1 (6 bases). The CDR3 runs to 16 residues. The V gene's germline CDR1 is SQVTM and CDR2 ANQGSEA. V was clipped by 6 bases and J by 6 bases, with 26 bases between them. The CDR3 spells CSVRTVSLNSAAEAFF. In DNA form, the CDR3 reads TGCAGCGTGCGGACAGTTTCTCTAAATTCTGCGGCTGAAGCTTTCTTT.

The genes are TRBV19 and TRBJ2-2; 8 bases fit TRBD1. This CDR3 region has 14 residues. The germline CDR1 and CDR2 sequences are LNHDA and SQIVND (reference sequence). V lost 7 bases, J lost 5 bases, and 6 bases stayed unmatched. CDR3 in amino acids: CASTRGRGTGELFF. The CDR3 DNA is TGTGCCAGTACCAGGGGGCGCGGAACCGGGGAGCTGTTTTTT.

This clone was recorded a few times. The gene calls are TRBV5-1 and TRBJ2-3, with 9 bases identical to TRBD1. After removal of 4 bases from V and 1 base from J, the junction contained 4 bases not matched to a gene. The CDR3 covers 15 residues. Germline V gives CDR1 SGHRS, CDR2 YFSETQ. CDR3 sequence reads: CASSPRDRGTDTQYF. CDR3 sequence (DNA): TGCGCCAGCAGCCCTCGGGACAGGGGCACAGATACGCAGTATTTT.

This chain links TRBV18 with TRBJ2-1, with TRBD2 identical over 14 bases. The CDR3 spans 15 residues. CDR1 is KGHSH and CDR2 is LQKENI in the germline V gene. V trimming: 3 bases; J trimming: 9 bases; junction bases outside the gene matches: 4. The CDR3 DNA reads as TGTGCCAGCTCACCCAGACTAGCGGGGGGGTCTGAGCAGTTCTTC. Its translation: CASSPRLAGGSEQFF.

This chain connects TRBV10-3 to TRBJ2-7, with 12 bases identical to TRBD2. V shed 6 bases and J 0 bases; nucleotides not matched to a gene: 3. The CDR3 consists of 15 residues. Germline V gene data show CDR1 as ENHRY and CDR2 as SYGVKD. CDR3 DNA sequence: TGTGCCATCAGCACTAGCGGGAGGTCCTCCTACGAGCAGTACTTC. Protein product: CAISTSGRSSYEQYF.

This chain uses TRBV7-9 with TRBJ2-7; the match to TRBD1 covers 10 bases. There are 14 residues in the CDR3. The germline V gene encodes CDR1 SEHNR and CDR2 FQNEAQ (reference sequence). The junction had 9 bases not matched to a gene; V was cut back by 8 bases and J by 5 bases. The CDR3 is CASGIRTGGNEQYF. Written as DNA, the CDR3 is TGTGCCAGCGGCATTCGGACAGGGGGAAACGAGCAGTACTTC.

The rearrangement uses TRBV18 and TRBJ2-1, with a tentative D call TRBD1 (6 bases). The germline V and J ends were trimmed by 5 bases and 6 bases, with 17 bases remaining between them. Germline V gene data show CDR1 as KGHSH and CDR2 as LQKENI. The CDR3 loop spans 15 amino acids. In DNA, the CDR3 is TGTGCCAGCTCAAGATTACAGGGTCTGACCAATGAGCAGTTCTTC. It is translated as CASSRLQGLTNEQFF. Variable domain in full (rest from reference TRBV18 and TRBJ2-1): NAGVMQNPRHLVRRRGQEARLRCSPMKGHSHVYWYRQLPEEGLKFMVYLQKENIIDESGMPKERFSAEFPKEGPSILRIQQVVRGDSAAYFCASSRLQGLTNEQFFGPGTRLTVL.

The chain has TRBV2 and TRBJ2-6; TRBD1 agrees at 7 bases. The CDR3 runs 16 residues. The germline V gene encodes CDR1 SNHLY and CDR2 FYNNEI. V trimming: 4 bases; J trimming: 1 base; junction bases outside the gene matches: 4. In DNA form, the CDR3 reads TGTGCCAGCAGTGGCGTCAGGGGGTCTGGGGCCAACGTCCTGACTTTC. Encoded protein: CASSGVRGSGANVLTF.

The chain combines TRBV7-8 with TRBJ2-7; 9 nucleotides align to TRBD2. Trimming took 6 bases from V and 2 from J; bases not matched to a gene: 8. Germline lookup yields CDR1 SGHVS and CDR2 FQNEAQ. The CDR3 covers 15 residues. CDR3 nucleotide sequence: TGTGCCAGCAGTCGGGGGGCTAGCGGGGCCTACGAGCAGTACTTC. This codes for CASSRGASGAYEQYF.

The chain is built from TRBV7-9 and TRBJ2-1, with 9 bases identical to TRBD2. Germline V gene data show CDR1 as SEHNR and CDR2 as FQNEAQ (reference sequence). This CDR3 is built from 18 residues. V shed 3 bases, J shed 2 bases, and the junction held 11 bases outside the gene matches. CDR3 loop: CASSLISGSLRTYNEQFF. CDR3 nucleotide sequence: TGTGCCAGCAGCTTGATTAGCGGGAGCTTAAGAACCTACAATGAGCAGTTCTTC.

This sequence joins TRBV5-1 and TRBJ1-1; D remains ambiguous. Germline CDR1 is SGHRS and CDR2 is YFSETQ. The V and J ends lost 2 bases and 6 bases respectively, with 14 bases between them. This CDR3 is 14 amino acids long. In nucleotides, the CDR3 is TGCGCCAGCAGCTTAGAGGGCGAATACGCTGAAGCTTTCTTT. This gives the protein CASSLEGEYAEAFF.

V gene TRBV7-9 combines with J gene TRBJ1-1; D is possibly TRBD1 (5 bases). Trimming left V 7 bases short and J 3 bases short, with 12 bases between. The CDR3 loop spans 13 amino acids. Germline CDR1 and CDR2: SEHNR and FQNEAQ (reference sequence). CDR3 nucleotides: TGTGCCAGCACTCGGACACCCGACACTGAAGCTTTCTTT. This codes for CASTRTPDTEAFF.

The V call is TRBV18, the J call TRBJ1-4, with a possible D match to TRBD1 (6 bases). CDR1 and CDR2 from the germline V gene are KGHSH and LQKENI. The V gene lost 1 base and the J gene lost 6 bases, with 12 bases spanning the gap. This CDR3 is built from 15 residues. CDR3 in amino acids: CASSPLHRADEKLFF. The DNA of the CDR3 is TGTGCCAGCTCACCACTGCACAGGGCCGATGAAAAACTGTTTTTT.

V usage is TRBV7-2 and J usage is TRBJ2-2; the match to TRBD2 covers 7 bases. With V trimmed by 2 bases and J by 3 bases, 3 bases remained unmatched. This CDR3 is built from 15 residues. Looked up from germline, CDR1 is SGHTA and CDR2 is FQGNSA. For the CDR3, the DNA is TGTGCCAGCAGCTTATGGACTAGTCACACCGGGGAGCTGTTTTTT. Encoded protein: CASSLWTSHTGELFF.

V usage is TRBV19 and J usage is TRBJ1-2, with TRBD1 identical over 7 bases. V lost 8 bases, J lost 1 base, and 7 bases stayed unmatched. Germline V CDR1 and CDR2: LNHDA, SQIVND (reference sequence). The CDR3 sequence is 14 residues long. The chain's CDR3 is CASAQTGINYGYTF. The CDR3 bases are TGTGCCAGTGCACAGACAGGGATTAACTATGGCTACACCTTC.